Below are 12 T cell receptor beta chains sequenced from a single sample in a study of vaccination effects on CD4 cells after COVID-19 (dated by TCRdb to between 2021 and 2024). After approximately eleven days of culture, CD4+ T cells were isolated with the EasySep CD4+ T cell isolation kit. The library was obtained by the immunoSEQ multiplex PCR assay. TCRdb limited this immuneACCESS table to in-frame rearrangements with V and J called. A share of clones is missing; checked studies link under half to unresolved V genes, and the rest is unexplained. This sample comprises roughly 30,000 clones, about 73% of them detected only once. The top ten clonotypes cover about 4% of the sample. No cognate antigen is known for these TCRs. This specimen consisted of CD4+ T cells from PBMCs cultured without peptide, obtained before COVID-19 vaccination. These receptors came from a human donor who received a COVID-19 vaccine.

The chain uses TRBV6-5 and TRBJ2-1, with unresolved D. CDR3 length: 15 amino acids. Germline CDR1 is MNHEY and CDR2 is SVGAGI. V was shortened by 1 base and J by 6 bases, with 13 bases between the two germline ends. The CDR3 is CASSYLSRFPNEQFF. As DNA, the CDR3 is TGTGCCAGCAGTTACTTGTCCAGATTCCCCAATGAGCAGTTCTTC.

The chain carries TRBV24-1 and TRBJ1-1; D gene unclear. Trimming left V 9 bases short and J 4 bases short, with 11 bases between. CDR3 length: 12 residues. CDR1 and CDR2 (germline): KGHDR, SFDVKD. CDR3 in DNA: TGTGCCACCCGGACCCGGGGCACTGAAGCTTTCTTT. Its translation: CATRTRGTEAFF.

CDR3 sequence: CASSPMGGLINEKLFF. In DNA, the CDR3 is TGTGCCAGCAGCCCCATGGGGGGGCTTATTAATGAAAAACTGTTTTTT. The chain combines TRBV7-9 with TRBJ1-4, with D maybe TRBD1 (6 bases). Germline CDR1 reads SEHNR; CDR2 reads FQNEAQ (reference sequence). Trimming took 5 bases from V and 4 from J, leaving 17 bases between them. This CDR3 region has 16 residues.

A few counts support this clone. The rearrangement joins TRBV28 to TRBJ1-3, with 11 bases lining up with TRBD1. This CDR3 has 14 amino acids. The V segment lost 3 bases and the J segment 6 bases; nucleotides outside the gene matches: 1. CDR1 is MDHEN, CDR2 SYDVKM, per germline. The CDR3 DNA sequence: TGTGCCAGCAGTTTGGGACAGGGGGTAAACACCATATATTTT. Protein sequence: CASSLGQGVNTIYF. Using reference TRBV28 and TRBJ1-3 for the parts outside the CDR3, the full variable domain is DVKVTQSSRYLVKRTGEKVFLECVQDMDHENMFWYRQDPGLGLRLIYFSYDVKMKEKGDIPEGYSVSREKKERFSLILESASTNQTSMYLCASSLGQGVNTIYFGEGSWLTVV.

The chain employs TRBV3-1 (or the pseudogene TRBV3-2) and TRBJ2-5; 7 nucleotides match TRBD2. V gave up 0 bases and J gave up 5 bases; unmatched junction bases: 9. The germline V gene encodes CDR1 LGHDT and CDR2 YNNKEL (reference sequence). This CDR3 has 16 residues. DNA for the CDR3: TGTGCCAGCAGCCAAGACGTGGGGGAGGGTGGGGAGACCCAGTACTTC. Encoded protein: CASSQDVGEGGETQYF.

This clone was seen a few times. The chain is built from TRBV18 and TRBJ2-2; perhaps D is TRBD1 or TRBD2 (5 bases each). The CDR3 runs 22 residues. CDR1 KGHSH and CDR2 LQKENI come from the germline V gene. V lost 0 bases to trimming and J lost 0 bases, with 26 bases between them. The CDR3 region has the DNA TGTGCCAGCTCACCACCCATTACCGGGACCAGCAGGTCACTATCGAACACCGGGGAGCTGTTTTTT. Translating it yields CASSPPITGTSRSLSNTGELFF.

The chain employs TRBV9 and TRBJ1-3; no firm D call. V shed 0 bases and J shed 12 bases, with 13 bases lying between them. The CDR3 loop spans 13 amino acids. Germline V gives CDR1 SGDLS, CDR2 YYNGEE. CDR3 sequence reads: CASSVDSGNGIYF. In DNA form, the CDR3 reads TGTGCCAGCAGCGTAGACTCGGGAAATGGCATATATTTT. The full variable domain, completed using reference TRBV9 and TRBJ1-3, is DSGVTQTPKHLITATGQRVTLRCSPRSGDLSVYWYQQSLDQGLQFLIQYYNGEERAKGNILERFSAQQFPDLHSELNLSSLELGDSALYFCASSVDSGNGIYFGEGSWLTVV.

This chain links TRBV10-3 with TRBJ2-7; 7 nucleotides line up with TRBD2. Germline trimming cut 11 bases from V and 1 base from J; bases unmatched to any gene: 5. The germline V gene encodes CDR1 ENHRY and CDR2 SYGVKD. There are 12 residues in the CDR3. The CDR3 reads CAVAGASYEQYF. The CDR3 DNA reads TGTGCCGTCGCGGGAGCGTCCTACGAGCAGTACTTC.

This chain joins TRBV12-3 or TRBV12-4 and TRBJ2-5; a possible D gene is TRBD2 (6 bases). V was pared by 6 bases and J by 9 bases, with 17 bases between. CDR3 length equals 13 residues. The CDR3 nucleotides are TGTGCCAGCAGCTCAACTGGGAGGCCGCCCCAGTACTTC. Translation gives CASSSTGRPPQYF.

The gene calls are TRBV3-1 (or the pseudogene TRBV3-2) and TRBJ1-1, with D hard to call. The germline V gene encodes CDR1 LGHDT and CDR2 YNNKEL (reference sequence). The V end was cut by 0 bases, the J end by 0 bases, with 5 bases between. The CDR3 has 14 residues. CDR3 loop: CASSQDGMNTEAFF. The CDR3 nucleotides read TGTGCCAGCAGCCAAGATGGCATGAACACTGAAGCTTTCTTT.

This clone has a handful of counts. The chain combines TRBV6-1 with TRBJ1-1, with D hard to call. Germline CDR1 reads MNHNS; CDR2 reads SASEGT. Trimming took off 4 bases at V and 1 base at J, with 7 bases between the two ends. This CDR3 region has 13 residues. This CDR3 is CASSAAENTEAFF. The CDR3, as DNA: TGTGCCAGCAGTGCAGCAGAGAACACTGAAGCTTTCTTT.

V is TRBV7-9 and J is TRBJ1-2; no definite D call. The CDR3 runs to 15 residues. CDR1 and CDR2 from the germline V gene are SEHNR and FQNEAQ (reference sequence). Trimming stripped 7 bases from V and 8 bases from J, with 23 bases between. The CDR3 DNA reads TGTGCCAGCAACACTCGGGCCTTCCTAGGTATGGGCTACACCTTC. Its translation: CASNTRAFLGMGYTF.